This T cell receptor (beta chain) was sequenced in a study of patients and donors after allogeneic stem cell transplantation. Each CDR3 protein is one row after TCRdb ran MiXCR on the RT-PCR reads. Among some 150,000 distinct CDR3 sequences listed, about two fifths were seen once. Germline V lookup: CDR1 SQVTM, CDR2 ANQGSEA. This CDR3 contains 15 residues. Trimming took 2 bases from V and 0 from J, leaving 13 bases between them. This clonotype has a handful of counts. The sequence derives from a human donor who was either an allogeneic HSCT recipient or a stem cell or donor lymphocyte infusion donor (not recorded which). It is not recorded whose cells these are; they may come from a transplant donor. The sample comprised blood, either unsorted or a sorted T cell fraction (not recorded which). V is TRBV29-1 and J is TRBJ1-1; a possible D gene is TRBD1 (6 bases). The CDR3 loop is CSVESRGQLNTEAFF. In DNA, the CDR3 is TGCAGCGTTGAATCACGAGGACAGCTGAACACTGAAGCTTTCTTT.